This T cell receptor (beta chain) was identified in a study of CD8 T cell repertoires and HIV-1 epitope variants. Germline-derived CDR1 and CDR2 are MDHEN and SYDVKM. The CDR3 contains 18 residues. V was cut by 2 bases and J by 3 bases, with 20 bases left in between. TCRdb keeps only in-frame clones here, not all; method: immunoSEQ multiplex PCR. The data show tens of thousands of clones, with roughly four fifths seen just once and approximately 24% held by the top ten. Sequenced material: uncultured baseline CD8+ T cells from peripheral blood mononuclear cells (PBMCs). The chain combines TRBV28 with TRBJ2-1; no clear D gene. The sequence was collected from a male donor with HIV. In nucleotides, the CDR3 is TGTGCCAGCAGTTTAAGTGTAGGCTTGGGGTCTTTCTACAATGAGCAGTTCTTC. This codes for CASSLSVGLGSFYNEQFF.